The sequence of this T cell receptor (beta chain) was determined in a study of shared clonotypes between healthy human individuals. Study-level points and caveats: Few donors restricted represented genetic and exposure-history diversity. The study found lower generation probabilities in non-shared clonotypes than in those shared by all four donors.

On this clone itself: Its antigen is still unknown.

The J segment lost 2 bases and the V segment lost 8 bases, leaving 7 bases of the junction unmatched. The CDR3 contains 15 residues. The germline gives CDR1 MDHEN, CDR2 SYDVKM. Deep-level running was used for the assay. Several immunoSEQ plates held equal portions of the genomic DNA taken from each subset. Profiling relied on immunoSEQ multiplex PCR, and the TCRdb table lists in-frame clones only, not all of them. The sample contains about 680,000 clones, roughly 72% of which appear only once. Sequenced sample: memory CD4+ T cells sorted from blood. Subset here: CD45RA-negative fraction. The chain carries TRBV28 and TRBJ1-3; 9 nucleotides align to TRBD1. This TCR was recovered from a woman aged 30 to 39 in good health. CDR3 loop: CASGSTGGPGNTIYF. DNA of the CDR3: TGTGCCAGCGGATCAACAGGGGGCCCTGGAAACACCATATATTTT.